These T cell receptor beta chains were read from a single sample in a study of CD8 T cells in ankylosing spondylitis. TCRdb reprocessed the 5' RACE reads via MiXCR and lists one record per CDR3 protein. The repertoire holds roughly 250,000 distinct CDR3 sequences, with approximately 9% as singletons. The specimen sequenced was blood, either unsorted or a sorted T cell fraction (not recorded which). The receptors originated from a male donor with ankylosing spondylitis or in good health (not recorded which). The CDR3 runs from the conserved cysteine through the conserved F or W. D genes are given only for firm matches. Clone size is not always given. Where it is, it says once, few, many or a class for expanded clones.

length,D,J,size,V,CDR3,DNA
19,TRBD2,TRBJ2-3,many,TRBV11-2,CASSFPRTSGGASYGTQYF,TGTGCCAGCAGCTTTCCGAGGACTAGCGGGGGGGCTTCGTATGGTACGCAGTATTTT
13,NA,TRBJ1-1,NA,TRBV27,CASSRAWNTEAFF,TGTGCCAGCAGTCGGGCTTGGAACACTGAAGCTTTCTTT
14,NA,TRBJ1-1,many,TRBV29-1,CSVEQLRPGAEAFF,TGCAGCGTTGAGCAACTTCGCCCGGGGGCTGAAGCTTTCTTT
15,NA,TRBJ2-3,many,TRBV3-1,CASSQDLAWGDTQYF,TGTGCCAGCAGCCAAGATCTTGCCTGGGGAGATACGCAGTATTTT
15,NA,TRBJ1-1,many,TRBV24-1,CATSDSLGRNTEAFF,TGTGCCACCAGTGATAGCCTCGGACGGAACACTGAAGCTTTCTTT
16,TRBD1,TRBJ2-5,NA,TRBV7-8,CASSSNTWTGDVTQYF,TGTGCCAGCAGCTCTAACACGTGGACAGGAGATGTGACCCAGTACTTC
13,NA,TRBJ2-5,many,TRBV2,CASQPVGARTQYF,TGTGCCAGCCAGCCCGTGGGGGCGCGGACCCAGTACTTC
15,NA,TRBJ2-7,many,TRBV20-1,CSARDRDWNLYEQYF,TGCAGTGCTAGAGACCGGGACTGGAACCTCTACGAGCAGTACTTC
12,NA,TRBJ2-2,many,TRBV5-5,CASSLKAGELFF,TGTGCCAGCAGCTTGAAGGCAGGGGAGCTGTTTTTT
18,TRBD2,TRBJ2-1,many,TRBV20-1,CSAETSGRANFSYNEQFF,TGCAGTGCCGAGACTAGCGGGAGGGCCAATTTTTCCTACAATGAGCAGTTCTTC
16,NA,TRBJ1-2,many,TRBV7-2,CASSKQGGKSNYGYTF,TGTGCCAGCAGCAAACAGGGTGGGAAATCTAACTATGGCTACACCTTC
15,TRBD2,TRBJ2-5,few,TRBV12-3/TRBV12-4,CASRPQAGRMETQYF,TGTGCCAGCAGGCCTCAAGCGGGGCGGATGGAGACCCAGTACTTC
12,NA,TRBJ1-2,many,TRBV12-3/TRBV12-4,CASNIGVYGYTF,TGTGCCAGCAATATCGGGGTCTATGGCTACACCTTC
17,TRBD1,TRBJ2-3,many,TRBV7-9,CASSPPLGTVSTDTQYF,TGTGCCAGCAGCCCTCCCCTCGGGACAGTTAGCACAGATACGCAGTATTTT
18,NA,TRBJ2-1,NA,TRBV11-1,CASSPPHHGGVLYNEQFF,TGTGCCAGCAGCCCTCCCCACCACGGGGGTGTTCTCTACAATGAGCAGTTCTTC
15,NA,TRBJ1-1,many,TRBV7-2,CASSLGVNMNTEAFF,TGTGCCAGCAGCTTAGGTGTGAACATGAACACTGAAGCTTTCTTT
13,NA,TRBJ1-5,few,TRBV10-3,CAIRGVDNQPQHF,TGTGCCATCAGGGGGGTAGACAATCAGCCCCAGCATTTT
14,NA,TRBJ2-1,many,TRBV7-2,CASSFSGLLNEQFF,TGTGCCAGCAGCTTTTCCGGGCTCCTTAATGAGCAGTTCTTC
13,TRBD1,TRBJ2-7,many,TRBV20-1,CSAEDRERYEQYF,TGCAGTGCTGAAGACAGGGAAAGGTACGAGCAGTACTTC
15,NA,TRBJ2-5,many,TRBV14,CASSQEGATLKTQYF,TGTGCCAGCAGCCAAGAGGGAGCAACCTTGAAGACCCAGTACTTC
16,NA,TRBJ2-4,NA,TRBV24-1,CATSDSKTPVKNIQYF,TGTGCCACCAGTGATTCGAAGACCCCCGTCAAAAACATTCAGTACTTC
15,TRBD1,TRBJ2-7,few,TRBV3-1,CASSQDWSGGSEQYF,TGTGCCAGCAGCCAAGATTGGTCAGGGGGATCCGAGCAGTACTTC
16,NA,TRBJ2-2,few,TRBV20-1,CSARRVGTGETGELFF,TGCAGTGCTAGGAGGGTAGGGACGGGAGAGACCGGGGAGCTGTTTTTT
12,NA,TRBJ2-2,many,TRBV7-6,CASRHGDGELFF,TGTGCCAGCAGACACGGGGACGGGGAGCTGTTTTTT
14,NA,TRBJ2-1,many,TRBV18,CASSPSGQYNERFF,TGTGCCAGCTCACCAAGCGGACAGTACAATGAGCGGTTCTTC
12,NA,TRBJ2-5,many,TRBV5-1,CASRRVQETQYF,TGCGCCAGCAGGAGGGTTCAAGAGACCCAGTACTTC
15,TRBD1,TRBJ2-3,few,TRBV5-1,CASSFQGAGEDTQYF,TGCGCCAGCAGCTTCCAGGGGGCTGGGGAAGATACGCAGTATTTT
12,NA,TRBJ1-2,many,TRBV15,CATSREALGYTF,TGTGCCACCAGCAGAGAAGCGCTTGGCTACACCTTC
13,NA,TRBJ2-2,many,TRBV20-1,CSASRTSSGELFF,TGCAGTGCTAGCCGAACTAGCTCCGGGGAGCTGTTTTTT
12,NA,TRBJ2-1,many,TRBV6-2/TRBV6-3,CASSRSYNEQFF,TGTGCCAGCAGCAGAAGTTACAATGAGCAGTTCTTC
13,NA,TRBJ1-1,many,TRBV24-1,CATSDTTTGEAFF,TGTGCCACCAGTGATACGACGACGGGTGAAGCTTTCTTT
15,NA,TRBJ1-5,many,TRBV4-2,CASSQDGQGGQPQHF,TGTGCCAGCAGCCAAGATGGGCAGGGAGGTCAGCCCCAGCATTTT
12,NA,TRBJ1-4,many,TRBV24-1,CATSDRNEKLFF,TGTGCCACCAGTGATAGAAATGAAAAACTGTTTTTT
18,NA,TRBJ2-3,few,TRBV5-1,CASSLKGRGGGEVDTQYF,TGCGCCAGCAGCTTGAAGGGGAGAGGGGGGGGCGAGGTAGATACGCAGTATTTT
13,NA,TRBJ1-1,many,TRBV13,CASIDSLNTEAFF,TGTGCCAGCATCGACAGTTTGAACACTGAAGCTTTCTTT
15,TRBD2,TRBJ2-7,many,TRBV20-1,CSARDPSGGLYEQYF,TGCAGTGCTAGAGATCCGAGCGGGGGCCTATACGAGCAGTACTTC
14,NA,TRBJ2-4,NA,TRBV5-6,CASSYREAKNIQYF,TGTGCCAGCAGCTATCGGGAAGCCAAAAACATTCAGTACTTC
15,NA,TRBJ1-1,many,TRBV7-9,CASSYVRGRTVEAFF,TGTGCCAGCAGCTACGTACGGGGGAGGACTGTAGAAGCTTTCTTT
13,NA,TRBJ2-5,many,TRBV10-3,CAISEGAGETQYF,TGTGCCATCAGTGAGGGGGCCGGAGAGACCCAGTACTTC
13,NA,TRBJ2-2,many,TRBV12-3/TRBV12-4,CAGRTTNTGELFF,TGTGCCGGCCGGACGACCAACACCGGGGAGCTGTTTTTT
13,TRBD1,TRBJ2-1,NA,TRBV10-3,CAIRQGERNEQFF,TGTGCCATCAGGCAGGGGGAGAGGAATGAGCAGTTCTTC
12,NA,TRBJ1-1,many,TRBV10-3,CAISESRREAFF,TGTGCCATCAGTGAGTCACGGCGCGAAGCTTTCTTT
15,TRBD2,TRBJ2-3,many,TRBV29-1,CSVEGTSGLTDTQYF,TGCAGCGTCGAAGGGACTAGCGGACTCACAGATACGCAGTATTTT
13,TRBD2,TRBJ2-5,many,TRBV20-1,CSARDRLAETQYF,TGCAGTGCTAGAGATAGACTAGCTGAGACCCAGTACTTC
14,NA,TRBJ2-7,NA,TRBV7-2,CASSTGRGSYEQYF,TGTGCCAGCAGCACCGGACGGGGCTCCTACGAGCAGTACTTC
12,NA,TRBJ1-5,many,TRBV20-1,CSASPENQPQHF,TGCAGTGCCAGCCCAGAAAATCAGCCCCAGCATTTT
15,TRBD2,TRBJ2-7,few,TRBV5-1,CASSISSGDSYEQYF,TGCGCCAGCAGCATCTCTAGCGGGGACTCCTACGAGCAGTACTTC
12,TRBD1,TRBJ2-5,NA,TRBV5-6,CASSWTGETQYF,TGTGCCAGCAGCTGGACAGGGGAGACCCAGTACTTC
16,NA,TRBJ2-1,few,TRBV5-1,CASSLEFGPAGNEQFF,TGCGCCAGCAGCTTGGAGTTTGGGCCGGCCGGCAATGAGCAGTTCTTC
15,TRBD1,TRBJ2-7,few,TRBV6-1,CASFPRDSRSYEQYF,TGTGCCAGCTTTCCTCGGGACAGCCGGTCCTACGAGCAGTACTTC
16,NA,TRBJ1-5,many,TRBV5-1,CASSLGGVEDNQPQHF,TGCGCCAGCAGCTTGGGAGGGGTGGAGGACAATCAGCCCCAGCATTTT
16,NA,TRBJ1-5,many,TRBV12-3/TRBV12-4,CASSLGDGRTNQPQHF,TGTGCCAGCAGTTTAGGCGACGGAAGGACAAATCAGCCCCAGCATTTT
17,TRBD2,TRBJ2-3,many,TRBV7-6,CASSLSPTSGSRDTQYF,TGTGCCAGCAGCTTATCCCCGACTAGCGGGAGCAGAGATACGCAGTATTTT
13,NA,TRBJ2-3,many,TRBV20-1,CSASKLLADTQYF,TGCAGTGCTAGTAAATTATTGGCAGATACGCAGTATTTT
12,NA,TRBJ2-5,many,TRBV6-2/TRBV6-3,CASSYPQETQYF,TGTGCCAGCAGTTATCCTCAAGAGACCCAGTACTTC
12,NA,TRBJ2-3,many,TRBV29-1,CSVGQHTDTQYF,TGCAGCGTTGGACAACACACAGATACGCAGTATTTT
12,NA,TRBJ2-1,NA,TRBV12-5,CASGLRDYEQFF,TGTGCTAGTGGTTTAAGGGATTATGAGCAGTTCTTC
17,TRBD2,TRBJ2-5,NA,TRBV7-2,CASSRFPGTSGWETQYF,TGTGCCAGCAGCCGATTTCCCGGGACTAGCGGGTGGGAGACCCAGTACTTC
15,NA,TRBJ2-5,NA,TRBV6-1,CASSVGLGGEETQYF,TGTGCCAGCAGTGTTGGACTGGGTGGCGAAGAGACCCAGTACTTC